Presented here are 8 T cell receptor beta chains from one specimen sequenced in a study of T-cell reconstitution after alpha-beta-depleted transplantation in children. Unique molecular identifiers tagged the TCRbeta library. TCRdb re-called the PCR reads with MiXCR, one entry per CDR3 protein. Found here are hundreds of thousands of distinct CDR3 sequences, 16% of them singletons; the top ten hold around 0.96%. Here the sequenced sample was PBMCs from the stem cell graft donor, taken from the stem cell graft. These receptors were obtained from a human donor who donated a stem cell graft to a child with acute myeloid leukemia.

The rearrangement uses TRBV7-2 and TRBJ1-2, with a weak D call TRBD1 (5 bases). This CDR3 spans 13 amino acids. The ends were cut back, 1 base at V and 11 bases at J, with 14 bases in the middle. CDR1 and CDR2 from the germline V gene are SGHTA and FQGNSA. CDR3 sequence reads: CASSLEAGRGYTF. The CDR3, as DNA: TGTGCCAGCAGCTTAGAGGCAGGGCGGGGATACACCTTC.

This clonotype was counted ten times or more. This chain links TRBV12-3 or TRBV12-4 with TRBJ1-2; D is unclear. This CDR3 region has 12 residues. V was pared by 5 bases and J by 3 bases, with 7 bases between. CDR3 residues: CASSDTYYGYTF. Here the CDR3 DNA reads TGTGCCAGCAGTGACACCTACTATGGCTACACCTTC.

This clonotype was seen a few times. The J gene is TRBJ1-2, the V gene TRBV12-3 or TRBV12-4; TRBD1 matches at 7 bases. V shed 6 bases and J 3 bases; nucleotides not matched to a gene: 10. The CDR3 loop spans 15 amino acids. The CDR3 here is CASSYRQGGDYGYTF. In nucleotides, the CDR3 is TGTGCCAGCAGCTACAGACAGGGTGGGGACTATGGCTACACCTTC.

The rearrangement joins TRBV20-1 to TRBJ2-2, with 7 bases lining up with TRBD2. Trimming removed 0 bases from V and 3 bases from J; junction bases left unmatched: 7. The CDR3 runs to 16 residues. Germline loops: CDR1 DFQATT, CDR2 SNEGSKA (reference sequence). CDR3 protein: CSARDNGAGDTGELFF. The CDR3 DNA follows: TGCAGTGCTAGAGATAACGGGGCGGGGGACACCGGGGAGCTGTTTTTT.

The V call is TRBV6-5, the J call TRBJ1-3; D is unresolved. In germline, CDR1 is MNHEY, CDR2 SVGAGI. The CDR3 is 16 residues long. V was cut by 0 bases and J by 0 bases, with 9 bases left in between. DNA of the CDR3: TGTGCCAGCAGTTACTCTCTATCTCGCTCTGGAAACACCATATATTTT. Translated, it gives CASSYSLSRSGNTIYF.

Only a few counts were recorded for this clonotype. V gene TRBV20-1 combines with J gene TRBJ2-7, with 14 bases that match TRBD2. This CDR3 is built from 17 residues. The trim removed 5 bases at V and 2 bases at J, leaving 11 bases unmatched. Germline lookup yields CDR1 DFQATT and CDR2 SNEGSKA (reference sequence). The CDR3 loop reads CSASTSGGAEFTYEQYF. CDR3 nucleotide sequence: TGCAGTGCTTCGACTAGCGGGGGGGCCGAATTCACCTACGAGCAGTACTTC.

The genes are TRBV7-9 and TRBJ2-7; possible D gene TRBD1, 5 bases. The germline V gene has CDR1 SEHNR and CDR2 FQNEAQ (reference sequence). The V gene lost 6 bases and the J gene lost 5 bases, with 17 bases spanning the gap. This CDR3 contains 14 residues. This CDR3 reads CASSSDSPLHEQYF. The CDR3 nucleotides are TGTGCCAGCAGTTCCGACAGTCCCCTCCACGAGCAGTACTTC. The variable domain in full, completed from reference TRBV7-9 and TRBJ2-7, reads DTGVSQNPRHKITKRGQNVTFRCDPISEHNRLYWYRQTLGQGPEFLTYFQNEAQLEKSRLLSDRFSAERPKGSFSTLEIQRTEQGDSAMYLCASSSDSPLHEQYFGPGTRLTVT.

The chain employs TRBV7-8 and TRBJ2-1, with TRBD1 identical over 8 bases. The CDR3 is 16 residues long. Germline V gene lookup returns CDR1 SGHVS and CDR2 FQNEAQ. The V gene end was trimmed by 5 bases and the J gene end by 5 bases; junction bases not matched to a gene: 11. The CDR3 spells CASSGARTGWNNEQFF. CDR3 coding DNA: TGTGCCAGCAGCGGAGCCCGGACAGGGTGGAACAATGAGCAGTTCTTC. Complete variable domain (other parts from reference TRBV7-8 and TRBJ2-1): GAGVSQSPRYKVAKRGQDVALRCDPISGHVSLFWYQQALGQGPEFLTYFQNEAQLDKSGLPSDRFFAERPEGSVSTLKIQRTQQEDSAVYLCASSGARTGWNNEQFFGPGTRLTVL.